This T cell receptor (beta chain) was sequenced in a study of vaccination and CD4 T cells after COVID-19. The overall study: Convalescent patients, SARS-CoV-2 positive by nasal swab PCR, comprised about nine mild cases and one severe case.

The CDR3 is 14 residues long. Trimming took off 5 bases at V and 7 bases at J, with 15 bases between the two ends. Regarding treatment: roughly 10-day PBMC culture with coronavirus spike peptide pools or control peptides (ViraFEST assay). This clonotype was recorded once. Its antigen is not known. Sequenced with the Oncomine TCR Beta short-read assay was DNA taken from cultured CD4+ T cells. One entry per CDR3 protein, called by TCRdb with MiXCR from the PCR reads. The sample has roughly 15,000 distinct CDR3 sequences; 55% to 75% are singletons. The source is a human donor who had recovered from COVID-19. This chain joins TRBV12-3 or TRBV12-4 and TRBJ2-1; unclear D gene. Sample: CD4+ T cells from blood, cultured in vitro. The chain's CDR3 is CASSMEPPGNEQFF. CDR3 coding DNA: TGTGCCAGCAGTATGGAACCCCCTGGAAATGAGCAGTTCTTC.